This TCR beta chain is from a study of cytomegalovirus exposure and HLA in healthy donors. Findings of the study overall: There were reportedly fewer N-insertions in an Asian-associated ancestry cluster than the approximately 670-donor mean, in a later analysis.

Donors had nominal health at sampling but likely had unrecorded immune exposures. Of note for this clone: Its antigen is still unknown.

CDR3 size: 14 residues. The junction had 6 bases not matched to a gene; V was cut back by 8 bases and J by 3 bases. CDR1 and CDR2 from the germline V gene are LNHDA and SQIVND (reference sequence). Use of 60 Vbeta and 13 Jbeta primers characterized the PCR. This table comes from immunoSEQ multiplex PCR, and its TCRdb copy is limited to in-frame clones, with some not included. The table records 200,000 or so clones, almost 80% of them present only once. Sequencing used PBMCs. The clonotype originates from a man younger than 35 in good health and CMV-seronegative. The chain joins TRBV19 to TRBJ2-2; TRBD1 matches 7 bases. The CDR3 coding sequence is TGTGCCAGTTCACAGGGGCAGGACACCGGGGAGCTGTTTTTT. It codes for CASSQGQDTGELFF.